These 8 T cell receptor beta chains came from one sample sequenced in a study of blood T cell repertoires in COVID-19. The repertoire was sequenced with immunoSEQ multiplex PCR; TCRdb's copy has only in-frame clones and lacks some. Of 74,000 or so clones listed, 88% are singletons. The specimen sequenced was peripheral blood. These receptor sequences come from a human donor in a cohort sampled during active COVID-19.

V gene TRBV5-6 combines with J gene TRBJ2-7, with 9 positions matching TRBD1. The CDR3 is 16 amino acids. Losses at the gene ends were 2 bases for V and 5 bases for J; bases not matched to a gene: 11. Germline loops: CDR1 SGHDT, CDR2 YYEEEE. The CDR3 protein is CASSFWTGTGRNEQYF. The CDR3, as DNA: TGTGCCAGCAGCTTCTGGACCGGGACAGGGAGAAACGAGCAGTACTTC.

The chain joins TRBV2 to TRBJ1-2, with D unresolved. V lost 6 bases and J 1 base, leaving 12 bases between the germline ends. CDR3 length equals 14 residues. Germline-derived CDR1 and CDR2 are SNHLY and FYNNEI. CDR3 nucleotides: TGTGCCAGCAGCTCAGGAAGTCTTAACTATGGCTACACCTTC. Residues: CASSSGSLNYGYTF.

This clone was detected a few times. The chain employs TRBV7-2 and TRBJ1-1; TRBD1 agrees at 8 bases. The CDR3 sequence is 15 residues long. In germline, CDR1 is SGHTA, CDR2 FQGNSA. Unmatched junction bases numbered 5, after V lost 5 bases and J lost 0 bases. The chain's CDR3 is CASSPWTGMNTEAFF. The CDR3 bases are TGTGCCAGCAGCCCATGGACAGGGATGAACACTGAAGCTTTCTTT. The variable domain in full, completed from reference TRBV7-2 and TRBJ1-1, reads GAGVSQSPSNKVTEKGKDVELRCDPISGHTALYWYRQSLGQGLEFLIYFQGNSAPDKSGLPSDRFSAERTGGSVSTLTIQRTQQEDSAVYLCASSPWTGMNTEAFFGQGTRLTVV.

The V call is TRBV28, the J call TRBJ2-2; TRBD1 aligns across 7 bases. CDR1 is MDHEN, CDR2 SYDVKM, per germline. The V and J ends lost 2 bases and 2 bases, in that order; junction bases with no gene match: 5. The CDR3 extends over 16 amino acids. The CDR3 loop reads CASSLAGQDNTGELFF. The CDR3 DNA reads TGTGCCAGCAGTTTAGCTGGACAGGATAACACCGGGGAGCTGTTTTTT.

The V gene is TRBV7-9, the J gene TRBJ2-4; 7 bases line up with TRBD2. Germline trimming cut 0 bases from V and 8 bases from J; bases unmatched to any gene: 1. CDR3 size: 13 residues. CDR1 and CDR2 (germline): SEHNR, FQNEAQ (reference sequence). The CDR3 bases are TGTGCCAGCAGCTTAGCGGGGAGGGACATTCAGTACTTC. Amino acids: CASSLAGRDIQYF.

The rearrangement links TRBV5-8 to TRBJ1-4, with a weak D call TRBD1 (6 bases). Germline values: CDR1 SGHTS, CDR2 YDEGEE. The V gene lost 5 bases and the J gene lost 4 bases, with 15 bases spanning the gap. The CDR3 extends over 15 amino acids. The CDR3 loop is CASSHRDTHNEKLFF. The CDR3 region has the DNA TGTGCCAGCAGTCACCGGGACACACATAATGAAAAACTGTTTTTT.

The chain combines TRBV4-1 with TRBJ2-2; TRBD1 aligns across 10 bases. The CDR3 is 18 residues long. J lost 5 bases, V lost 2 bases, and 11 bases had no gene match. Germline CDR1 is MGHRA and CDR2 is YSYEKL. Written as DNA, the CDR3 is TGCGCCAGCAGCCAACATGCGACAGGGGGCATCGGGACCGGGGAGCTGTTTTTT. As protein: CASSQHATGGIGTGELFF.

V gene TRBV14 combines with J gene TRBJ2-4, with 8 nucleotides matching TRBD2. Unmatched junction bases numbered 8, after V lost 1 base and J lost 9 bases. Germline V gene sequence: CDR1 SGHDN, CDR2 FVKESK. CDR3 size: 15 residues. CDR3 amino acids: CASSQVAGRGSIQYF. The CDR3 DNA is TGTGCCAGCAGCCAAGTAGCGGGGCGCGGAAGCATTCAGTACTTC.